The 20 T cell receptor beta chains below all came from one sample that was sequenced in a study of OX40 agonist ivuxolimab in advanced cancers. The data were produced by immunoSEQ multiplex PCR, yet TCRdb's version contains in-frame clones alone and is incomplete. The profile shows tens of thousands of clones, about 93% of them singletons. The specimen comprised CD4+ or CD8+ T cells sorted from blood, sampled in a trial of the OX40 agonist ivuxolimab. These receptors all stem from an adult with an advanced solid tumor such as melanoma, head and neck, liver or kidney cancer.

The rearrangement joins TRBV6-5 to TRBJ2-5, with D possibly TRBD2 on 6 matching bases. Looked up from germline, CDR1 is MNHEY and CDR2 is SVGAGI. CDR3 length equals 12 residues. V was trimmed by 6 bases and J by 4 bases, leaving 9 bases between them. The CDR3 sequence is CASSPSAETQYF. Written as DNA, the CDR3 is TGTGCCAGCAGCCCTAGCGCAGAGACCCAGTACTTC.

V is TRBV6-1 and J is TRBJ1-1; 9 bases line up with TRBD1. The CDR3 sequence is 14 residues long. Germline loops: CDR1 MNHNS, CDR2 SASEGT. V shed 8 bases, J shed 5 bases, and the junction held 9 bases outside the gene matches. CDR3 sequence: CASLAQGAGTEAFF. For the CDR3, the DNA is TGTGCCAGCCTCGCACAGGGGGCAGGGACTGAAGCTTTCTTT.

The V and J genes are TRBV28 and TRBJ1-5; D perhaps matches TRBD1 (6 bases). The V end was cut by 6 bases, the J end by 0 bases, with 18 bases between. The CDR3 covers 17 residues. Per the germline V gene, CDR1 is MDHEN and CDR2 is SYDVKM. CDR3 in amino acids: CASRLQGGIYSNQPQHF. The CDR3 DNA reads as TGTGCCAGCAGACTCCAAGGGGGAATCTATAGCAATCAGCCCCAGCATTTT.

The chain has TRBV30 and TRBJ1-4, with 7 bases aligning to TRBD1. Per the germline V gene, CDR1 is GTSNPN and CDR2 is SVGIG (reference sequence). The CDR3 loop spans 14 amino acids. V lost 0 bases, J lost 4 bases, and 2 bases stayed unmatched. In DNA, the CDR3 is TGTGCCTGGAGTGTACCAGGGGGTAATGAAAAACTGTTTTTT. This translates into CAWSVPGGNEKLFF.

The V and J genes are TRBV19 and TRBJ1-4; 8 bases line up with TRBD1. Trimming removed 5 bases from V and 8 bases from J; junction bases left unmatched: 7. CDR3 length: 14 residues. The germline gives CDR1 LNHDA, CDR2 SQIVND (reference sequence). Here the CDR3 DNA reads TGTGCCAGTAGTGTCGGGACAGGAGGAGAAAAACTGTTTTTT. Translating it yields CASSVGTGGEKLFF. Full variable domain (outside the CDR3, taken from reference TRBV19 and TRBJ1-4): DGGITQSPKYLFRKEGQNVTLSCEQNLNHDAMYWYRQDPGQGLRLIYYSQIVNDFQKGDIAEGYSVSREKKESFPLTVTSAQKNPTAFYLCASSVGTGGEKLFFGSGTQLSVL.

The gene calls are TRBV11-2 and TRBJ2-1, with D perhaps assigned TRBD1 or TRBD2 (5 bases each). V was clipped by 0 bases and J by 7 bases, with 13 bases between them. The CDR3 is made up of 15 amino acids. Germline values: CDR1 SGHAT, CDR2 FQNNGV. CDR3 amino acids: CASSLDGGRQNEQFF. For the CDR3, the DNA is TGTGCCAGCAGCTTAGATGGGGGACGGCAGAATGAGCAGTTCTTC.

The chain couples TRBV11-2 to TRBJ2-5; D call uncertain. CDR1 is SGHAT and CDR2 is FQNNGV in the germline V gene. The germline V and J ends were trimmed by 5 bases and 2 bases, with 3 bases remaining between them. The CDR3 covers 11 residues. CDR3 nucleotide sequence: TGTGCCAGCAGCGATCAAGAGACCCAGTACTTC. Protein product: CASSDQETQYF. Complete variable domain (other parts from reference TRBV11-2 and TRBJ2-5): EAGVAQSPRYKIIEKRQSVAFWCNPISGHATLYWYQQILGQGPKLLIQFQNNGVVDDSQLPKDRFSAERLKGVDSTLKIQPAKLEDSAVYLCASSDQETQYFGPGTRLLVL.

V and J are TRBV7-6 and TRBJ1-2, with 10 bases matching TRBD1. Germline CDR1 and CDR2: SGHVS and FNYEAQ. V dropped 8 bases and J dropped 7; count of bases not matched to a gene: 7. There are 13 residues in the CDR3. The CDR3 loop is CASGDRGRSGYTF. DNA of the CDR3: TGTGCCAGCGGAGACAGGGGGCGAAGTGGCTACACCTTC.

The chain employs TRBV14 and TRBJ1-2; D remains unclear. Germline CDR1 is SGHDN and CDR2 is FVKESK. Between the trimmed V and J ends, which lost 1 base and 4 bases, there was a span of 10 bases. The length of the CDR3 is 14 residues. The CDR3 DNA reads TGTGCCAGCAGCCAAGTAATCGGGAGCTATGGCTACACCTTC. Residues: CASSQVIGSYGYTF.

This chain uses TRBV4-3 with TRBJ2-7; D gene ambiguous. V was trimmed by 0 bases and J by 0 bases, leaving 12 bases between them. Germline CDR1 is LGHNA and CDR2 is YSLEER. This CDR3 region has 16 residues. The CDR3 bases are TGCGCCAGCAGCCAAGATGGGCCACCTTACTCCTACGAGCAGTACTTC. Translating it yields CASSQDGPPYSYEQYF.

In its sample, this clone was seen once. The chain combines TRBV7-9 with TRBJ1-1; D gene ambiguous. The germline gives CDR1 SEHNR, CDR2 FQNEAQ (reference sequence). The CDR3 totals 13 residues. V shed 5 bases and J shed 6 bases, with 13 bases lying between them. CDR3 bases: TGTGCCAGCAGCGGGATAGAGGGCCCTGAAGCTTTCTTT. It yields the protein CASSGIEGPEAFF.

The V gene is TRBV6-6, the J gene TRBJ1-4, with a weak D call TRBD1 (6 bases). In germline, CDR1 is MNHNY, CDR2 SVGAGI (reference sequence). CDR3 length: 15 amino acids. The V gene lost 6 bases and the J gene lost 8 bases, with 19 bases spanning the gap. CDR3 sequence (DNA): TGTGCCAGCAGCCCCGCCGGGGGCCGTGAGGAAAAACTGTTTTTT. It yields the protein CASSPAGGREEKLFF.

This chain connects TRBV2 to TRBJ1-1; D call uncertain. The CDR3 consists of 13 residues. Trimming shortened V by 3 bases and J by 1 base, and 6 bases separated the two germline ends. Per the germline V gene, CDR1 is SNHLY and CDR2 is FYNNEI. The CDR3 loop reads CASSDTWNTEAFF. CDR3 sequence (DNA): TGTGCCAGCAGTGATACCTGGAACACTGAAGCTTTCTTT.

This sequence joins TRBV6-5 and TRBJ2-7, with 10 bases fitting TRBD1. V lost 0 bases, J lost 5 bases, and 4 bases stayed unmatched. This CDR3 contains 15 residues. Germline CDR1 reads MNHEY; CDR2 reads SVGAGI. CDR3 bases: TGTGCCAGCAGTTACTCGGGACAGGGGATACACGAGCAGTACTTC. It translates to CASSYSGQGIHEQYF.

The rearrangement uses TRBV10-3 and TRBJ1-4, with a tentative D call TRBD1 (5 bases). V was shortened by 2 bases and J by 8 bases, with 9 bases between the two germline ends. The CDR3 totals 13 residues. Germline V lookup: CDR1 ENHRY, CDR2 SYGVKD. The CDR3 protein is CAISEIWGEKLFF. The CDR3 DNA follows: TGTGCCATCAGTGAGATTTGGGGGGAAAAACTGTTTTTT.

The rearrangement uses TRBV11-3 and TRBJ1-1; unclear D gene. From germline, CDR1 is SGHNT and CDR2 YENEEA. This CDR3 contains 13 residues. Trimming took off 1 base at V and 7 bases at J, with 10 bases between the two ends. The CDR3 nucleotides are TGTGCCAGCAGCTTAGTATTTCTGAGTGAAGCTTTCTTT. The encoded protein is CASSLVFLSEAFF.

V usage is TRBV10-1 and J usage is TRBJ2-3; 8 nucleotides agree with TRBD1. The J segment lost 1 base and the V segment lost 5 bases, leaving 2 bases of the junction unmatched. The length of the CDR3 is 14 residues. Germline V gives CDR1 WNHNN, CDR2 SYGVQD (reference sequence). CDR3 sequence: CASSKTGGTDTQYF. CDR3 nucleotide sequence: TGCGCCAGCAGTAAGACAGGGGGCACAGATACGCAGTATTTT.

This sequence joins TRBV11-2 and TRBJ2-1, with TRBD2 matching over 7 bases. Germline trimming cut 5 bases from V and 4 bases from J; bases unmatched to any gene: 5. The CDR3 is 14 amino acids. From germline, CDR1 is SGHAT and CDR2 FQNNGV. The CDR3 nucleotides are TGTGCCAGCAGCGGGGGGAGGGATTACAATGAGCAGTTCTTC. Translated, it gives CASSGGRDYNEQFF. Together with reference TRBV11-2 and TRBJ2-1, the CDR3 gives the full variable domain: EAGVAQSPRYKIIEKRQSVAFWCNPISGHATLYWYQQILGQGPKLLIQFQNNGVVDDSQLPKDRFSAERLKGVDSTLKIQPAKLEDSAVYLCASSGGRDYNEQFFGPGTRLTVL.

Many counts were recorded for this clone. The V call is TRBV18, the J call TRBJ1-1; D is possibly TRBD1 (6 bases). The CDR3 loop spans 15 amino acids. CDR1 is KGHSH, CDR2 LQKENI, per germline. Between the trimmed V and J ends, which lost 4 bases and 1 base, there was a span of 13 bases. The CDR3 sequence is CASSHRRGANTEAFF. The CDR3 region has the DNA TGTGCCAGCTCACACCGGAGGGGGGCGAACACTGAAGCTTTCTTT.

This clone appeared once. The rearrangement links TRBV28 to TRBJ2-1, with 10 bases fitting TRBD2. This CDR3 has 18 residues. With 6 bases clipped from V and 8 bases from J, the junction kept 19 bases outside the gene matches. Germline CDR1 MDHEN, CDR2 SYDVKM. DNA for the CDR3: TGTGCCAGCAGCCCAGAGCTGGAGCGGGAGGGCCTTTTGGATGAGCAGTTCTTC. Its translation: CASSPELEREGLLDEQFF.